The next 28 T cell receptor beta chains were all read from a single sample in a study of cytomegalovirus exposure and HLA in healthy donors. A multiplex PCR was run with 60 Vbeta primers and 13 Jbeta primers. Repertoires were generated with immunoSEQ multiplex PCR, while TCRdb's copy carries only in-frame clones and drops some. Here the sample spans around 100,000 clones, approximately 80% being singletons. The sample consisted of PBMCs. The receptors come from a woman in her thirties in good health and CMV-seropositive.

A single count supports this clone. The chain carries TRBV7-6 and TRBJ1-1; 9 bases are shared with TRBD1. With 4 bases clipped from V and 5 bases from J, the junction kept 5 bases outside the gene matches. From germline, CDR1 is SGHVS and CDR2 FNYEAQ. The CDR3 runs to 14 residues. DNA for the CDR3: TGTGCCAGCAGCTCCACCGGGACAGGGACTGAAGCTTTCTTT. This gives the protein CASSSTGTGTEAFF.

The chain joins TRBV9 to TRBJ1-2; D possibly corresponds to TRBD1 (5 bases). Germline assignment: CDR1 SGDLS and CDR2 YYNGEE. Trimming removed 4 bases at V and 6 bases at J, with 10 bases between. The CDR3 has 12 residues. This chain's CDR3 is CASSYDRDGYTF. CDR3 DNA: TGTGCCAGCAGCTACGACAGAGATGGCTACACCTTC.

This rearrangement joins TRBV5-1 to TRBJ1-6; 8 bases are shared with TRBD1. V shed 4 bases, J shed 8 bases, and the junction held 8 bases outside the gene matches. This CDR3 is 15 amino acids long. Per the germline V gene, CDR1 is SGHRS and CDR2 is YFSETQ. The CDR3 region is CASSEYRGSDSPLHF. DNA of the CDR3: TGCGCCAGCAGCGAGTACAGGGGGTCGGATTCACCCCTCCACTTT.

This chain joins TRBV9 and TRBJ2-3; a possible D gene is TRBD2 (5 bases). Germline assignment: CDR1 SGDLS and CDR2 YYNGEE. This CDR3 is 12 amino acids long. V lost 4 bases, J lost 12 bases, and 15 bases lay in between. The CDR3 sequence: CASSSERTDQYF. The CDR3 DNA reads TGTGCCAGCAGCTCAGAGCGGACCGACCAGTATTTT.

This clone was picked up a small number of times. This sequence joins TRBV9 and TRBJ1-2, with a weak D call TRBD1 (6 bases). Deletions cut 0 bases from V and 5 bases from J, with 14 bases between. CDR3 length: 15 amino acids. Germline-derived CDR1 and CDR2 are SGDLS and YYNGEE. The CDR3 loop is CASSVESGHLYGYTF. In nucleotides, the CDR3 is TGTGCCAGCAGCGTAGAGTCGGGACACCTATATGGCTACACCTTC.

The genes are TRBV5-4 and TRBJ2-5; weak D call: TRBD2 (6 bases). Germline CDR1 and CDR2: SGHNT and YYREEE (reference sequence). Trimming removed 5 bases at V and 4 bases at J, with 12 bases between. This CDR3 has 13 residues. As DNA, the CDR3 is TGTGCCAGCAGACGGGCGGGGTTAGAGACCCAGTACTTC. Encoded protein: CASRRAGLETQYF.

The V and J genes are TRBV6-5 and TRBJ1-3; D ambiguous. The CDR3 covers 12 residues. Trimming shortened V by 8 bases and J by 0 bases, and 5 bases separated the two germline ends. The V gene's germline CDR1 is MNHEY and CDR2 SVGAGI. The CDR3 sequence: CASRSSGNTIYF. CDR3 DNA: TGTGCCAGCCGGAGCTCTGGAAACACCATATATTTT.

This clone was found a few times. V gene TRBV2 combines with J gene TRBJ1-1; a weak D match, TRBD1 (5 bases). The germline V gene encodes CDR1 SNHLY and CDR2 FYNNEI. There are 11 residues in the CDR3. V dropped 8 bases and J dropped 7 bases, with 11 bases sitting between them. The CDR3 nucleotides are TGTGCCAGCGTCGGGGGTTTTGAAGCTTTCTTT. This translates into CASVGGFEAFF.

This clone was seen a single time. The CDR3 loop reads CAIKASGYTDTQYF. The CDR3 DNA follows: TGTGCCATCAAGGCTAGCGGATACACAGATACGCAGTATTTT. The chain uses TRBV10-3 and TRBJ2-3; TRBD2 matches at 7 bases. The length of the CDR3 is 14 residues. Germline V gives CDR1 ENHRY, CDR2 SYGVKD. V lost 7 bases and J lost 2; bases outside the gene matches: 6.

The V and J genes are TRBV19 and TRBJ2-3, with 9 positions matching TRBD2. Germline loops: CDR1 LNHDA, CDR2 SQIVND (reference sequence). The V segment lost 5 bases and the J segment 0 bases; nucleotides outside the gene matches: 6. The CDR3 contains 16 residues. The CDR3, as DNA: TGTGCCAGTAGTCAGCCTAGCGGGGCTAGCACAGATACGCAGTATTTT. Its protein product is CASSQPSGASTDTQYF.

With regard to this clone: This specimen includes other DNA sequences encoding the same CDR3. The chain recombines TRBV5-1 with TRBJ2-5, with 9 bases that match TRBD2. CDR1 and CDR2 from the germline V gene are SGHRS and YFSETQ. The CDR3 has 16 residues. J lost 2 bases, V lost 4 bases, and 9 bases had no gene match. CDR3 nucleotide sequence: TGCGCCAGCAGCGGTAGGCTAGCGGGGAAACAAGAGACCCAGTACTTC. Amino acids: CASSGRLAGKQETQYF.

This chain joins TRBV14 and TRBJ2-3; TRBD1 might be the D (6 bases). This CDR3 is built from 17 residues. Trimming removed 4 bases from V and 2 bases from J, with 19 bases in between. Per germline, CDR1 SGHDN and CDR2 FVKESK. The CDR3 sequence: CASSPDSYSPFTDTQYF. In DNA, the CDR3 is TGTGCCAGCAGCCCGGACAGCTACTCCCCCTTCACAGATACGCAGTATTTT.

In DNA, the CDR3 is TGTGCCAGCAGTAGACCAGGGGGCGCCCAGCCCCAGCATTTT. Translation: CASSRPGGAQPQHF. The genes are TRBV6-6 and TRBJ1-5, with 8 positions matching TRBD1. Germline CDR1 MNHNY, CDR2 SVGAGI (reference sequence). The trim removed 5 bases at V and 7 bases at J, leaving 7 bases unmatched. The CDR3 is made up of 14 amino acids.

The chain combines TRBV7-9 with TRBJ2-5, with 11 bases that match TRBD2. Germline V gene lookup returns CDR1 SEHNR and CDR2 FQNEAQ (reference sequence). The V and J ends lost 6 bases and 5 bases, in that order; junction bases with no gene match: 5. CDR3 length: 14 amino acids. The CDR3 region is CASRIAGGQETQYF. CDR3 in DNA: TGTGCCAGCAGGATAGCGGGGGGGCAGGAGACCCAGTACTTC.

The CDR3 loop reads CASSLAWRGGSGELFF. As DNA, the CDR3 is TGTGCCAGCAGCTTGGCCTGGCGGGGGGGGTCGGGGGAGCTGTTTTTT. The V gene is TRBV5-4, the J gene TRBJ2-2; TRBD2 matches 9 bases. CDR3 length equals 16 residues. In germline, CDR1 is SGHNT, CDR2 YYREEE (reference sequence). J was trimmed by 8 bases and V by 0 bases; bases with no gene match: 8.

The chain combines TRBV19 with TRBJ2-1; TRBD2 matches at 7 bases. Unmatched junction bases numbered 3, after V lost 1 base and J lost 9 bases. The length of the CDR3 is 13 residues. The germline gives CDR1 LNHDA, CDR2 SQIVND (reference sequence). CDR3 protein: CASSIVSGTEQFF. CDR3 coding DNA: TGTGCCAGTAGTATAGTCAGCGGGACTGAGCAGTTCTTC.

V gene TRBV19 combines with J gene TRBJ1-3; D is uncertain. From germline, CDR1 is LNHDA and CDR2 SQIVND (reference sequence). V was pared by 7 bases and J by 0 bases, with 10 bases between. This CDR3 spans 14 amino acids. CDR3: CASTPTSSGNTIYF. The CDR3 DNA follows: TGTGCCAGTACCCCGACAAGCTCTGGAAACACCATATATTTT.

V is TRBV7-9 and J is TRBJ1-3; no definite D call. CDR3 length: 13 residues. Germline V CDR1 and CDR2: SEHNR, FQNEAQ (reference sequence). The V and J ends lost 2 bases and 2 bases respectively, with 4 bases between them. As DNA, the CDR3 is TGTGCCAGCAGCTTAAGCGCTGGAAACACCATATATTTT. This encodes CASSLSAGNTIYF.

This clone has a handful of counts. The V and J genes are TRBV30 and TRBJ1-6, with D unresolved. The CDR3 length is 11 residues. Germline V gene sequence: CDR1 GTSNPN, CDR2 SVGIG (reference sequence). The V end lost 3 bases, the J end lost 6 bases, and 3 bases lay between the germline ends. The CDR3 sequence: CAWSVNSPLHF. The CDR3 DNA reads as TGTGCCTGGAGCGTTAATTCACCCCTCCACTTT.

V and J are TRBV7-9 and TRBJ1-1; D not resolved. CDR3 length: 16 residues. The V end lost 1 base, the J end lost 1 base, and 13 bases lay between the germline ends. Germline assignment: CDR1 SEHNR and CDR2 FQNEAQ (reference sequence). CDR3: CASSLGRLGSNTEAFF. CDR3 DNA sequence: TGTGCCAGCAGCTTAGGAAGACTAGGGTCGAACACTGAAGCTTTCTTT.

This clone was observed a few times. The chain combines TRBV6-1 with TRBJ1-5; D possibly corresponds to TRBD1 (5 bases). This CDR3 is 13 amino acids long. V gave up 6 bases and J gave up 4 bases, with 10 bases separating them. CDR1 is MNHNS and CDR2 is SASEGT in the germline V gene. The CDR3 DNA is TGTGCCAGCAGCTCACAGGTGAATCAGCCCCAGCATTTT. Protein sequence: CASSSQVNQPQHF.

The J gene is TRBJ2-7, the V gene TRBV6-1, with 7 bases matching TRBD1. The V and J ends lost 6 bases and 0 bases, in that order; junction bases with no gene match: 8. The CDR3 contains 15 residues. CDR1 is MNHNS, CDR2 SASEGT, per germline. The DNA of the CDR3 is TGTGCCAGCAGCCCAACAGGGGACCGCTCCTACGAGCAGTACTTC. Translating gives CASSPTGDRSYEQYF.

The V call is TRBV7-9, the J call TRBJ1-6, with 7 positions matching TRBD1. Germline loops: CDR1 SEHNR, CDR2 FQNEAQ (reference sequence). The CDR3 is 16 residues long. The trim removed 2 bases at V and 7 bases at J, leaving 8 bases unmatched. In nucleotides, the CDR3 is TGTGCCAGCAGCTTAAAACATGGACAGGCCAATTCACCCCTCCACTTT. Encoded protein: CASSLKHGQANSPLHF.

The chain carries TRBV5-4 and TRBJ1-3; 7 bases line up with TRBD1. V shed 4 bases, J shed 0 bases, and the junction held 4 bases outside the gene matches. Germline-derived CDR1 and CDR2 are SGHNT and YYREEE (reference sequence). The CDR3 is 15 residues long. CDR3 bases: TGTGCCAGCAGCCACAGGGGTAACTCTGGAAACACCATATATTTT. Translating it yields CASSHRGNSGNTIYF.

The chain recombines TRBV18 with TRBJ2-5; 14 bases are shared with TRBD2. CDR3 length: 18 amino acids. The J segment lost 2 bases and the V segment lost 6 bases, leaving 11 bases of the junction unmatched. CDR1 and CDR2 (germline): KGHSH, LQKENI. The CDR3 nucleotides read TGTGCCAGCTCCCGGCCTCGAGGACTAGCGGGAGGACAAGAGACCCAGTACTTC. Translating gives CASSRPRGLAGGQETQYF.

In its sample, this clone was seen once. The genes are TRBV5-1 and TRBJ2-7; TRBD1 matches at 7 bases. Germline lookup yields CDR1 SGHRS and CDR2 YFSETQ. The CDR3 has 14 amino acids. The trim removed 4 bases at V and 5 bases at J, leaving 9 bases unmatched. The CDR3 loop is CASSPGQDINEQYF. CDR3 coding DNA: TGCGCCAGCAGCCCTGGACAGGACATCAACGAGCAGTACTTC.

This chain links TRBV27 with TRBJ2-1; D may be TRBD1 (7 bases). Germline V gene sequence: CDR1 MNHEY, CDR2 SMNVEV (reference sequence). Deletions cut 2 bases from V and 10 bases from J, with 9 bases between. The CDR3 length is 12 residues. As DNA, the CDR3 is TGTGCCAGCAGTTTAGGAGGGGGCGAGCAGTTCTTC. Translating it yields CASSLGGGEQFF.

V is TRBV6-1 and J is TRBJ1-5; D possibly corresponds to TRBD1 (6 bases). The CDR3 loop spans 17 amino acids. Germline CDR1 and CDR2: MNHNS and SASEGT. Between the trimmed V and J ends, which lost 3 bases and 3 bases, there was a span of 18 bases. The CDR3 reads CASSELSWTVNNQPQHF. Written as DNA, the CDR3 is TGTGCCAGCAGTGAGTTGTCGTGGACAGTAAACAATCAGCCCCAGCATTTT.